This entry lists 28 T cell receptor beta chains sequenced from one sample in a study of T cell responses to AZD1222 COVID-19 vaccine. Clones were read by immunoSEQ multiplex PCR, and TCRdb kept only the in-frame ones, dropping some. The sample lists around 160,000 clones; more than 75% were seen once. Sequencing used peripheral blood, obtained on day 0 of MenACWY control vaccination. These receptor sequences come from an adult in good health.

The genes are TRBV28 and TRBJ2-2; 10 bases align to TRBD2. V was pared by 3 bases and J by 5 bases, with 3 bases of the junction left unmatched. The germline gives CDR1 MDHEN, CDR2 SYDVKM. CDR3 length: 15 residues. CDR3 sequence (DNA): TGTGCCAGCAGTTTTCTAGCGGGGGATACCGGGGAGCTGTTTTTT. Translated: CASSFLAGDTGELFF.

J is TRBJ2-5 and V is TRBV7-3; 14 bases are shared with TRBD2. From germline, CDR1 is SGHTA and CDR2 FQGTGA. J gave up 14 bases and V 8 bases, and 22 bases lay outside the gene matches. CDR3 length equals 17 residues. CDR3 amino acids: CASARTPPGTSGGPVYF. DNA of the CDR3: TGTGCCAGCGCGCGCACCCCACCCGGGACTAGCGGGGGCCCCGTTTACTTC.

Regarding this clone: The sample carries other DNA sequences with the same CDR3. This chain uses TRBV7-9 with TRBJ2-1; TRBD2 matches at 8 bases. CDR1 is SEHNR and CDR2 is FQNEAQ in the germline V gene (reference sequence). This CDR3 contains 16 residues. V trimming: 5 bases; J trimming: 4 bases; junction bases outside the gene matches: 10. The DNA for the CDR3 is TGTGCCAGCAGCCCAGGGAAGGGCGGGGGGTACAATGAGCAGTTCTTC. Protein: CASSPGKGGGYNEQFF. Full variable domain (missing parts from reference TRBV7-9 and TRBJ2-1): DTGVSQNPRHKITKRGQNVTFRCDPISEHNRLYWYRQTLGQGPEFLTYFQNEAQLEKSRLLSDRFSAERPKGSFSTLEIQRTEQGDSAMYLCASSPGKGGGYNEQFFGPGTRLTVL.

In its sample, this clone was seen a few times. J is TRBJ1-2 and V is TRBV2; 7 bases align to TRBD1. The CDR3 has 14 residues. V shed 4 bases and J 3 bases; nucleotides not matched to a gene: 5. Germline CDR1 and CDR2: SNHLY and FYNNEI. The CDR3 spells CASSGQGGDYGYTF. The CDR3 DNA reads as TGTGCCAGCAGTGGACAGGGAGGAGACTATGGCTACACCTTC. The whole variable domain, remainder taken from reference TRBV2 and TRBJ1-2, is EPEVTQTPSHQVTQMGQEVILRCVPISNHLYFYWYRQILGQKVEFLVSFYNNEISEKSEIFDDQFSVERPDGSNFTLKIRSTKLEDSAMYFCASSGQGGDYGYTFGSGTRLTVV.

The chain couples TRBV18 to TRBJ2-5, with D perhaps given as TRBD1 or TRBD2 (5 bases each). The CDR3 runs to 14 residues. Trimming removed 4 bases at V and 1 base at J, with 10 bases between. Germline V lookup: CDR1 KGHSH, CDR2 LQKENI. The DNA of the CDR3 is TGTGCCAGCTCACTGGGACGCATCCAAGAGACCCAGTACTTC. It encodes CASSLGRIQETQYF.

This sequence joins TRBV6-5 and TRBJ2-5, with D tentatively TRBD1 or TRBD2 (5 bases each). The V gene lost 8 bases and the J gene lost 1 base, with 14 bases spanning the gap. The CDR3 covers 14 residues. Germline lookup yields CDR1 MNHEY and CDR2 SVGAGI. Here the CDR3 DNA reads TGTGCCAGCTCTTTGGCAGGGACCCAAGAGACCCAGTACTTC. Encoded protein: CASSLAGTQETQYF.

V and J are TRBV2 and TRBJ1-2, with 8 nucleotides matching TRBD1. Per germline, CDR1 SNHLY and CDR2 FYNNEI. V shed 6 bases and J 8 bases; nucleotides not matched to a gene: 11. The CDR3 runs 14 residues. The CDR3 DNA is TGTGCCAGCAGAGGGGGGACAGGTACTATCGGCTACACCTTC. It encodes CASRGGTGTIGYTF.

V is TRBV3-1 (or the pseudogene TRBV3-2) and J is TRBJ2-7; weak D call: TRBD1 (5 bases). V dropped 4 bases and J dropped 1 base, with 11 bases sitting between them. The germline CDR1 and CDR2 sequences are LGHDT and YNNKEL (reference sequence). This CDR3 has 14 amino acids. Here the CDR3 reads CASSPYQGSYEQYV. Here the CDR3 DNA reads TGTGCCAGCAGCCCGTACCAGGGTTCCTACGAGCAGTACGTC.

The chain joins TRBV10-3 to TRBJ2-7, with 8 nucleotides matching TRBD1. The ends lost 3 bases at V and 1 base at J; junction bases unmatched: 5. Germline CDR1 reads ENHRY; CDR2 reads SYGVKD. The CDR3 contains 15 residues. The CDR3 spells CAISEQGVGSYEQYF. The CDR3 DNA reads as TGTGCCATCAGTGAACAGGGGGTAGGGTCCTACGAGCAGTACTTC.

The chain employs TRBV3-1 (or the pseudogene TRBV3-2) and TRBJ1-4, with D perhaps TRBD1 (6 bases). The germline V gene encodes CDR1 LGHDT and CDR2 YNNKEL (reference sequence). This CDR3 has 17 amino acids. V lost 1 base and J lost 0, with 12 bases in between. CDR3 in DNA: TGTGCCAGCAGCCAAGGCAGGGGAGGGGCAACTAATGAAAAACTGTTTTTT. Its translation: CASSQGRGGATNEKLFF.

V gene TRBV6-5 combines with J gene TRBJ1-5; D is uncertain. CDR3 length equals 15 residues. Germline V gives CDR1 MNHEY, CDR2 SVGAGI. The ends were cut back, 0 bases at V and 6 bases at J, with 12 bases in the middle. The CDR3 sequence is CASSYSGSWRQPQHF. The CDR3 region has the DNA TGTGCCAGCAGTTACTCGGGCAGTTGGCGTCAGCCCCAGCATTTT.

J is TRBJ2-1 and V is TRBV4-1, with 7 bases identical to TRBD1. Germline V gene lookup returns CDR1 MGHRA and CDR2 YSYEKL. The J segment lost 3 bases and the V segment lost 0 bases, leaving 8 bases of the junction unmatched. This CDR3 region has 17 residues. In nucleotides, the CDR3 is TGCGCCAGCAGCCAAGAACTCTTGACAGGGATCTACAATGAGCAGTTCTTC. Its protein is CASSQELLTGIYNEQFF.

The V gene is TRBV2, the J gene TRBJ1-1, with no clear D. Per germline, CDR1 SNHLY and CDR2 FYNNEI. The CDR3 length is 13 residues. Between the trimmed V and J ends, which lost 7 bases and 1 base, there was a span of 10 bases. The CDR3 is CASTRGENTEAFF. The CDR3 coding sequence is TGTGCCAGCACCCGGGGTGAGAACACTGAAGCTTTCTTT.

The chain has TRBV19 and TRBJ2-2; the match to TRBD1 covers 8 bases. CDR3 length: 14 residues. Losses at the gene ends were 6 bases for V and 1 base for J; bases not matched to a gene: 1. Germline V gives CDR1 LNHDA, CDR2 SQIVND (reference sequence). As DNA, the CDR3 is TGTGCCAGTAGCGGACAGGGGAACACCGGGGAGCTGTTTTTT. Protein product: CASSGQGNTGELFF. The full variable domain, rest sourced from reference TRBV19 and TRBJ2-2, is DGGITQSPKYLFRKEGQNVTLSCEQNLNHDAMYWYRQDPGQGLRLIYYSQIVNDFQKGDIAEGYSVSREKKESFPLTVTSAQKNPTAFYLCASSGQGNTGELFFGEGSRLTVL.

This chain connects TRBV27 to TRBJ2-7; a weak D match, TRBD1 (6 bases). Germline assignment: CDR1 MNHEY and CDR2 SMNVEV (reference sequence). The CDR3 covers 15 residues. V gave up 0 bases and J gave up 5 bases, with 14 bases separating them. CDR3 in DNA: TGTGCCAGCAGTTTATCGTCAGGGGTGAATAACGAGCAGTACTTC. Translation gives CASSLSSGVNNEQYF.

The rearrangement links TRBV3-1 (or the pseudogene TRBV3-2) to TRBJ1-5; D unresolved. Trimming removed 4 bases from V and 0 bases from J, with 7 bases in between. Per germline, CDR1 LGHDT and CDR2 YNNKEL (reference sequence). The length of the CDR3 is 14 residues. CDR3 nucleotide sequence: TGTGCCAGCAGCCCCTGGGATAGCAATCAGCCCCAGCATTTT. This sequence encodes CASSPWDSNQPQHF.

The V gene is TRBV7-8, the J gene TRBJ2-1; D is uncertain. Germline values: CDR1 SGHVS, CDR2 FQNEAQ. This CDR3 spans 17 amino acids. The V end was cut by 1 base, the J end by 0 bases, with 13 bases between. The CDR3 DNA reads as TGTGCCAGCAGCTTAGAAAGATTCCTGAGCTCCTACAATGAGCAGTTCTTC. This codes for CASSLERFLSSYNEQFF.

The chain recombines TRBV5-6 with TRBJ1-2; no clear D. Between the trimmed V and J ends, which lost 4 bases and 1 base, there was a span of 11 bases. In germline, CDR1 is SGHDT, CDR2 YYEEEE. The CDR3 loop spans 14 amino acids. The CDR3 reads CASSTSGYNYGYTF. The DNA for the CDR3 is TGTGCCAGCAGCACCTCGGGTTATAACTATGGCTACACCTTC. The variable domain in full, completed from reference TRBV5-6 and TRBJ1-2, reads DAGVTQSPTHLIKTRGQQVTLRCSPKSGHDTVSWYQQALGQGPQFIFQYYEEEERQRGNFPDRFSGHQFPNYSSELNVNALLLGDSALYLCASSTSGYNYGYTFGSGTRLTVV.

The rearrangement links TRBV7-9 to TRBJ2-7, with 7 bases fitting TRBD1. The CDR3 runs to 14 residues. V trimming: 6 bases; J trimming: 4 bases; junction bases outside the gene matches: 9. The germline gives CDR1 SEHNR, CDR2 FQNEAQ (reference sequence). The CDR3 sequence: CASRPLGQTYEQYF. Here the CDR3 DNA reads TGTGCCAGCAGGCCGTTGGGACAGACTTACGAGCAGTACTTC.

The chain joins TRBV10-2 to TRBJ2-3, with TRBD2 matching 10 bases. V shed 5 bases, J shed 2 bases, and the junction held 1 base outside the gene matches. The CDR3 consists of 14 residues. Germline V gives CDR1 WSHSY, CDR2 SAAADI. The CDR3 region has the DNA TGCGCCAGCAGTCTAGCGGGGGCCACAGATACGCAGTATTTT. Its protein is CASSLAGATDTQYF.

The chain's CDR3 is CASSSGQANTGELFF. The CDR3 coding sequence is TGTGCCAGCAGCTCGGGACAGGCGAACACCGGGGAGCTGTTTTTT. The V gene is TRBV2, the J gene TRBJ2-2; 8 positions match TRBD1. V trimming: 6 bases; J trimming: 0 bases; junction bases outside the gene matches: 3. The CDR3 loop spans 15 amino acids. Germline lookup yields CDR1 SNHLY and CDR2 FYNNEI.

The chain combines TRBV24-1 with TRBJ2-3; weak D call: TRBD1 (6 bases). CDR3 length: 17 amino acids. Trimming stripped 3 bases from V and 1 base from J, with 16 bases between. Germline loops: CDR1 KGHDR, CDR2 SFDVKD. The CDR3 DNA reads as TGTGCCACCAGTGATACCCAGGGGCTCGGGGGCACAGATACGCAGTATTTT. It translates to CATSDTQGLGGTDTQYF.

V and J are TRBV2 and TRBJ1-2; D not resolved. V was clipped by 4 bases and J by 3 bases, with 12 bases between them. Germline CDR1 reads SNHLY; CDR2 reads FYNNEI. The CDR3 totals 14 residues. The CDR3, as DNA: TGTGCCAGCAGTGTCGGCAGGTTGCACTATGGCTACACCTTC. Its protein is CASSVGRLHYGYTF.

This chain joins TRBV9 and TRBJ2-5, with TRBD2 matching over 8 bases. The V segment lost 0 bases and the J segment 1 base; nucleotides outside the gene matches: 5. Looked up from germline, CDR1 is SGDLS and CDR2 is YYNGEE. CDR3 length equals 16 residues. CDR3 nucleotides: TGTGCCAGCAGCGTAGGGGTAGCGGGGACCCAAGAGACCCAGTACTTC. Its translation: CASSVGVAGTQETQYF.

This clone came up a few times. The chain recombines TRBV2 with TRBJ1-1; D might be TRBD1 (5 bases). The germline CDR1 and CDR2 sequences are SNHLY and FYNNEI. The CDR3 loop spans 14 amino acids. Trimming pared 0 bases from V and 3 bases from J, leaving 8 bases between. CDR3 in DNA: TGTGCCAGCAGTGAAGCTAAGGGACACACTGAAGCTTTCTTT. Residues: CASSEAKGHTEAFF.

J is TRBJ2-7 and V is TRBV27; TRBD1 matches at 10 bases. The CDR3 loop spans 14 amino acids. Unmatched junction bases numbered 8, after V lost 8 bases and J lost 4 bases. Germline CDR1 reads MNHEY; CDR2 reads SMNVEV (reference sequence). CDR3 sequence: CASWDRGSFYEQYF. Written as DNA, the CDR3 is TGTGCCAGCTGGGACAGGGGCTCCTTTTACGAGCAGTACTTC.

V usage is TRBV2 and J usage is TRBJ2-5; D call uncertain. The V end was cut by 1 base, the J end by 6 bases, with 6 bases between. The CDR3 length is 12 residues. Germline CDR1 and CDR2: SNHLY and FYNNEI. CDR3 coding DNA: TGTGCCAGCAGTGAAGAGGTGAAGACCCAGTACTTC. Translated: CASSEEVKTQYF.

A single count supports this clone. The chain couples TRBV5-6 to TRBJ1-4; D is unresolved. CDR3 length: 14 amino acids. The V end was cut by 2 bases, the J end by 8 bases, with 13 bases between. Per the germline V gene, CDR1 is SGHDT and CDR2 is YYEEEE. CDR3 bases: TGTGCCAGCAGCTTCGGCCAGACTGGGGAAAAACTGTTTTTT. Translated: CASSFGQTGEKLFF.